The source of this T cell receptor (beta chain) is a study of T-cell memory formation after mild COVID-19 (dated by TCRdb to the early 2020s). Background on the whole study: TCR sequence clusters from the two donors were largely donor specific. In a couple of donors, T-cell clones that expanded and contracted after mild COVID-19 were tracked by sequencing TCRalpha and TCRbeta repertoires over time. Two young, previously healthy adult volunteers made up the cohort, one male and one female.

CDR1 and CDR2, looked up from the germline V gene, are SGHRS and YFSETQ. The germline ends are 17 bases apart after V is trimmed by 2 bases and J by 11 bases. Reading from cysteine to phenylalanine, the CDR3 counts 14 amino acids. Just CDR3 DNA is preserved here, 42 bases in frame from base 1. Ficoll-Paque density gradient centrifugation was used to isolate PBMCs. The instrument given in TCRdb is Illumina NovaSeq 6000. Using 5'RACE with constant-segment primers, TCRalpha and TCRbeta cDNA libraries were constructed, with sample barcodes and unique molecular identifiers added in the process. Trizol reagent was used to extract RNA from every sample. Libraries were amplified in two PCR steps, with a second sample barcode and Illumina TruSeq adapters added in the second step. Sequencing of the libraries was done on an Illumina NovaSeq, producing 2 x 150 bp paired-end reads. The paper's data handling went like this. Reads were demultiplexed and collapsed into UMI-guided consensus sequences with migec v1.2.7. Using mixcr v2.1.11, UMI consensuses were aligned to TRA and TRB V and J templates and then assembled into clonotypes. Expanded or contracted clonotypes were those called significant by both edgeR and NoisET, with noise models trained on biological replicates. For edgeR calls, the cutoffs were a false discovery rate-adjusted p below 0.01 and a log2 fold-change threshold of 1. As an exploratory analysis of dynamics, max-normalized trajectories of the 1000 most abundant clonotypes were examined with PCA combined with hierarchical clustering. The CD4 or CD8 phenotype of responding clones was assigned using the separately sequenced CD4+ and CD8+ repertoires. Using fastp at Q25 and MiXCR, TCRdb reprocessed the public reads and kept productive beta chains. Rows matching on CDR3 protein sequence are summarized as one entry with the most common DNA and genes. The V and J calls come from TCRdb's annotation, not from the publication. In this sample the table shows 200,000 to 250,000 distinct CDR3 sequences, about a sixth of which occur a single time. Of the sample, 3.5% is held by the ten largest clones.

In the case of this clonotype: What antigen it recognizes has not been identified. Qualities for individual bases were not recorded, and no much larger clone is one base off.

Overall study outcomes, separate from this receptor: The study covered only a couple of mild cases, and larger cohorts including severe cases with pre-infection samples were considered necessary. SARS-CoV-2 specificity was not confirmed for the second-wave clones peaking on day 37. Clones that contracted from day 15 to 85 showed balanced CD4/CD8 phenotypes, whereas a second wave of clones that expanded from day 15 to 37 leaned towards CD4+. Some responding clones were found in pre-infection memory, which suggests that pre-existing cross-reactive memory T cells took part in the SARS-CoV-2 response. Contracting CD4+ clones turned up mainly in the CM and EM memory subsets, whereas EMRA was where CD8+ clones were enriched.

The sequencing input was PBMCs or a T cell subset sorted from them (not recorded which). The source is a young man who had mild COVID-19 (a few samples of this study predate the infection). The sample titles of this study are shuffled in the database, so cell type and time point are left out; the donor was told from shared clones. The chain is encoded by TRBV5-1 joined to TRBJ1-5; confidence is insufficient to name the D gene. The nucleotide sequence reads TGCGCCAGCAGCTTCGCCCCCGAGGGAGGTGCCCAGCATTTT. The resulting protein is CASSFAPEGGAQHF.